The clone carrying this TCR beta chain was seen a handful of times. Its antigen is as yet unknown. The sample originates from a study of T-cell memory formation after mild COVID-19. Findings and caveats of the study: Mostly located in CM and EM were contracting CD4+ clones, with contracting CD8+ clones located in EMRA.

Trimming shortened V by 5 bases and J by 4 bases, and 13 bases separated the two germline ends. The CDR3 extends over 14 amino acids. Looked up from germline, CDR1 is MDHEN and CDR2 is SYDVKM. Each CDR3 protein gets one entry after TCRdb re-called the 5' RACE reads with MiXCR. The sample records about 360,000 distinct CDR3 sequences, approximately 12% being singletons. The V gene is TRBV28, the J gene TRBJ2-3, with D uncertain. Sequenced sample: PBMCs or a T cell subset sorted from them (not recorded which). The sequence was collected from a young man who had mild COVID-19 (a few samples of this study predate the infection). Cell type and time point are not known. The CDR3 coding sequence is TGTGCCAGCAGTCCCCAGAATATCCCAGATACGCAGTATTTT. Translated, it gives CASSPQNIPDTQYF.